This TCR beta chain was found in a study of post-analysis software for immune sequencing data. Study overall: Progressive-relapsing, secondary progressive and relapsing-remitting multiple sclerosis were among the disease courses included. Regarding the study as a whole: Strong co-clustering by F measure was evident for samples that had been prepared in the same batch. Controls had lower frequencies than patients of five or six TRBV segments, which included TRBV5-6, TRBV5-1 and TRBV20-1. A significant reduction in normalized Chao1 diversity was observed in multiple sclerosis patients versus controls.

This clonotype appeared a few times. Its cognate antigen is unknown. Unique-molecular-identifier-tagged TCR beta cDNA libraries were used. TCRdb passed the PCR reads through MiXCR, listing each CDR3 protein once. The sample lists about 820,000 distinct CDR3 sequences, roughly 50% seen once, with around 4.5% in the top ten. CDR1 SGHRS and CDR2 YFSETQ come from the germline V gene. Trimming removed 0 bases at V and 0 bases at J, with 7 bases between. The CDR3 has 16 amino acids. The sequence was collected from a girl between 10 and 17 years old with multiple sclerosis. Input material: blood. V gene TRBV5-1 combines with J gene TRBJ2-6; D is uncertain. CDR3 sequence: CASSLESGSGANVLTF. Written as DNA, the CDR3 is TGCGCCAGCAGCTTGGAGTCTGGCTCTGGGGCCAACGTCCTGACTTTC.